This T cell receptor (beta chain) was documented in a study of neoadjuvant anti-PD-1 for oral cavity cancer. Time point: after neoadjuvant nivolumab, at surgical resection. These oral cavity squamous cell carcinomas were HPV-negative and locally advanced. This clone occurred a few times. V dropped 4 bases and J dropped 5 bases, with 8 bases sitting between them. CDR3 size: 11 residues. Germline values: CDR1 SQVTM, CDR2 ANQGSEA. Method: immunoSEQ multiplex PCR; TCRdb's copy keeps in-frame clones and lacks some. Of roughly 15,000 clones listed, approximately 72% are singletons. The genes are TRBV29-1 and TRBJ1-1; the D is unclear. Sequenced material: PBMCs, taken after nivolumab (anti-PD-1) treatment. This clonotype originated in a person between 40 and 85 years old with oral cavity squamous cell carcinoma. The CDR3 sequence: CSVGGRTEAFF. In nucleotides, the CDR3 is TGCAGCGTTGGAGGGAGGACTGAAGCTTTCTTT.